The 8 T cell receptor beta chains below were found in one sample sequenced in a study of blood T cell repertoires in COVID-19. Generated by immunoSEQ multiplex PCR, the TCRdb table keeps only in-frame clones and is missing some. The table records a few hundred thousand clones, approximately 87% of them present only once. The sequenced material came from peripheral blood. Receptors were obtained from a man aged 55-75 years with acute or convalescent COVID-19.

The genes are TRBV19 and TRBJ1-1; 9 bases agree with TRBD1. V trimming: 6 bases; J trimming: 11 bases; junction bases outside the gene matches: 10. Germline assignment: CDR1 LNHDA and CDR2 SQIVND (reference sequence). The CDR3 has 13 amino acids. The CDR3 spells CASRSPGQGWAFF. The CDR3 DNA follows: TGTGCCAGTAGGTCACCGGGACAGGGATGGGCTTTCTTT. The entire variable domain, with the rest obtained from reference TRBV19 and TRBJ1-1, is as follows: DGGITQSPKYLFRKEGQNVTLSCEQNLNHDAMYWYRQDPGQGLRLIYYSQIVNDFQKGDIAEGYSVSREKKESFPLTVTSAQKNPTAFYLCASRSPGQGWAFFGQGTRLTVV.

V and J are TRBV19 and TRBJ1-4; maybe TRBD1 (5 bases). Trimming shortened V by 5 bases and J by 1 base, and 11 bases separated the two germline ends. The CDR3 consists of 15 residues. The germline gives CDR1 LNHDA, CDR2 SQIVND (reference sequence). CDR3 sequence: CASSQGWGTNEKLFF. The CDR3 coding sequence is TGTGCCAGTAGTCAGGGTTGGGGAACTAATGAAAAACTGTTTTTT.

The chain employs TRBV6-5 and TRBJ2-7; D gene ambiguous. Trimming removed 1 base at V and 5 bases at J, with 6 bases between. This CDR3 is built from 12 residues. In germline, CDR1 is MNHEY, CDR2 SVGAGI. The CDR3 is CASSYLRDEQYF. The CDR3 DNA reads as TGTGCCAGCAGTTACTTGAGAGACGAGCAGTACTTC.

This clone appeared a single time. The V and J genes are TRBV4-3 and TRBJ1-1, with 7 bases lining up with TRBD1. This CDR3 comprises 16 residues. Germline loops: CDR1 LGHNA, CDR2 YSLEER. The V segment lost 1 base and the J segment 4 bases; nucleotides outside the gene matches: 9. Here the CDR3 DNA reads TGCGCCAGCAGCCAAGCGGAAAACAGGGGTGGCACTGAAGCTTTCTTT. Protein sequence: CASSQAENRGGTEAFF.

The chain is built from TRBV7-2 and TRBJ2-7; TRBD1 is a possible D gene (7 bases). Germline V CDR1 and CDR2: SGHTA, FQGNSA. The CDR3 covers 13 residues. The V end lost 7 bases, the J end lost 4 bases, and 14 bases lay between the germline ends. The CDR3 coding sequence is TGTGCCAGCACCTCCCCAGGGGGGTACGAGCAGTACTTC. Its translation is CASTSPGGYEQYF.

The chain employs TRBV4-1 and TRBJ1-3; 10 nucleotides agree with TRBD1. The trim removed 1 base at V and 4 bases at J, leaving 4 bases unmatched. The CDR3 is 16 amino acids. Germline loops: CDR1 MGHRA, CDR2 YSYEKL. The CDR3 is CASSQGQGALGNTIYF. DNA of the CDR3: TGCGCCAGCAGCCAAGGACAGGGGGCGTTGGGAAACACCATATATTTT.

The chain couples TRBV2 to TRBJ1-2; 9 bases fit TRBD1. This CDR3 is built from 15 residues. Losses at the gene ends were 8 bases for V and 1 base for J; bases not matched to a gene: 8. The germline CDR1 and CDR2 sequences are SNHLY and FYNNEI. The CDR3 DNA reads TGTGCCAGCCGAGAAACAGGGGGCGATAACTATGGCTACACCTTC. It translates to CASRETGGDNYGYTF.

The chain is built from TRBV28 and TRBJ2-5; D gene ambiguous. Germline V gene sequence: CDR1 MDHEN, CDR2 SYDVKM. V was shortened by 4 bases and J by 1 base, with 7 bases between the two germline ends. There are 13 residues in the CDR3. The CDR3 spells CASSSLGQETQYF. The CDR3, as DNA: TGTGCCAGCAGTTCCCTCGGCCAAGAGACCCAGTACTTC.